The source of this T cell receptor beta chain is a study of T cells in women clearing cervical HPV infection. The data were produced by immunoSEQ multiplex PCR, yet TCRdb's version contains in-frame clones alone and is incomplete. This repertoire comprises about 23,000 clones; its ten largest clones make up 2.7%. Worth noting for this clone: The CDR3 end lies 3 residues beyond the end of the read and is filled in from the germline J gene.

Looked up from germline, CDR1 is SGHTA and CDR2 is FQGNSA. The CDR3 totals 16 residues. V was trimmed by 0 bases and J by 2 bases, leaving 12 bases between them. This clonotype was obtained from a woman between 18 and 69 years old with a cervical HPV16 infection that either progressed to CIN3+ or cleared (not recorded which). The chain has TRBV7-2 and TRBJ2-3; D perhaps matches TRBD2 (7 bases). Sequenced sample: blood buffy coat. CDR3 DNA, as far as it was read: TGTGCCAGCAGCTTAGCGGGCGGGGGCTTCACAGATACG. Its protein product is CASSLAGGGFTDT. The complete CDR3 reads CASSLAGGGFTDTQYF.